Detailed here is one T cell receptor beta chain. This sample stems from a study of cytomegalovirus exposure and HLA in healthy donors. The CDR3 spans 14 residues. PCR used 60 Vbeta primers and 13 Jbeta primers. Measured with immunoSEQ multiplex PCR; TCRdb has only the in-frame clones, and not every one. The sample yields hundreds of thousands of clones, around 73% seen once. The specimen was PBMCs. The chain couples TRBV21-1 to TRBJ1-1. TRBV21-1 is annotated as a pseudogene. This receptor was obtained from a male donor in good health and CMV-seronegative. CDR3 amino acids: CASSGKGGGIEAFF. In DNA, the CDR3 is TGTGCCAGCAGCGGAAAGGGTGGGGGGATTGAAGCTTTCTTT.